This TCR beta chain stems from a study of blood T cell repertoires in COVID-19 (dated by TCRdb to 2019 to 2021). Regarding the study in general: The collaborator samples originated in the United States, Italy and Spain and spanned the acute and convalescent phases of COVID-19. The prospective study material was composed of cDNA or gDNA derived from T cells, B-cell-depleted T cells, or PBMCs. The dataset comprised deeply sampled blood TCRbeta repertoires from subjects exposed to, actively infected with, or recovered from COVID-19. The repertoires were released in a freely available public database meant as a resource for research on the immune response to SARS-CoV-2. The samples were drawn from two sources: the first 160 participants of the ongoing ImmuneRACE study, and some 1,300 subjects contributed by 6 global collaborators. The sample metadata nearly always contained a de-identified subject ID, COVID-19 status, age in years and sex. HLA class I and class II types, where available, came from metadata supplied by the sample provider rather than from assay-based typing.

Study-wide conclusions, independent of this receptor: Clinical and demographic metadata were provided uncurated, with the amount varying by source and participant.

TCRbeta CDR3 regions were amplified from genomic DNA by means of the immunoSEQ Assay, a bias-controlled multiplex PCR. As for the original processing: The number of nucleated cells in each sample was estimated from the amplification of reference gene primers within the assay. Sequence reads were collapsed and filtered to measure the absolute abundance of every unique TCRbeta CDR3 rearrangement. For each sample, productive Simpson clonality was calculated as the square root of Simpson's diversity index across productive rearrangements. TCRdb retrieved this table from immuneACCESS and kept in-frame rearrangements only. Not all clones are present; in checked studies, unresolved V genes account for under half, and no reason is known for the remainder. That table is the source of V, J and clone size, and D and trimming were worked out from the DNA. This sample gives roughly 200,000 clones in total; less than 90% of them show up just once. 15% to 20% of the sample belongs to the ten largest clones.

Each collaborating institution followed its own protocols to collect whole blood in K2EDTA tubes. For TCRbeta analysis, collaborators shipped samples as frozen whole blood, isolated PBMCs, or DNA extracted from either of those sample types. CDR1 and CDR2 are read off the germline V gene as SGHTA and FQGNSA. V loses 5 bases of germline sequence and J loses 3 bases, and the interval between the two ends is 14 bases. Spanning cysteine to phenylalanine, the CDR3 consists of 15 amino acids. Left in the record is the CDR3 DNA by itself, 45 bases read in frame from the first base. About this clone: Its antigen is currently not known. Nothing much larger sits one base from this clone, and base qualities are not available.

Specimen: peripheral blood. The sequence was obtained from a woman older than 75 with active or convalescent COVID-19. This chain joins TRBV7-2 to TRBJ1-5, with no confident D gene call. CDR3 reads: CASSAGHGPNQPQHF. The bases read TGTGCCAGCAGCGCCGGCCATGGGCCCAATCAGCCCCAGCATTTT.